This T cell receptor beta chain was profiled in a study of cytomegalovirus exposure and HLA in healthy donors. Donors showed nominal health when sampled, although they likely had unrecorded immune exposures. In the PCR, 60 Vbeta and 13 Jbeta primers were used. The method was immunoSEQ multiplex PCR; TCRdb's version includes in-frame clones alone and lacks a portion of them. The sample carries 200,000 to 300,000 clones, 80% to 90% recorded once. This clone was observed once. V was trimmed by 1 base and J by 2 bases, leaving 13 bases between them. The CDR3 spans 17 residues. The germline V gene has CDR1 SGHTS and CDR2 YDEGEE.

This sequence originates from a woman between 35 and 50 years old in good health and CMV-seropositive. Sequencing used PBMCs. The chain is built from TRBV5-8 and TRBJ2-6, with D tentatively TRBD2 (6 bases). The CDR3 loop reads CASSLSRDSAGANVLTF. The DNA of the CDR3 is TGTGCCAGCAGCTTGTCCAGGGACTCTGCTGGGGCCAACGTCCTGACTTTC.